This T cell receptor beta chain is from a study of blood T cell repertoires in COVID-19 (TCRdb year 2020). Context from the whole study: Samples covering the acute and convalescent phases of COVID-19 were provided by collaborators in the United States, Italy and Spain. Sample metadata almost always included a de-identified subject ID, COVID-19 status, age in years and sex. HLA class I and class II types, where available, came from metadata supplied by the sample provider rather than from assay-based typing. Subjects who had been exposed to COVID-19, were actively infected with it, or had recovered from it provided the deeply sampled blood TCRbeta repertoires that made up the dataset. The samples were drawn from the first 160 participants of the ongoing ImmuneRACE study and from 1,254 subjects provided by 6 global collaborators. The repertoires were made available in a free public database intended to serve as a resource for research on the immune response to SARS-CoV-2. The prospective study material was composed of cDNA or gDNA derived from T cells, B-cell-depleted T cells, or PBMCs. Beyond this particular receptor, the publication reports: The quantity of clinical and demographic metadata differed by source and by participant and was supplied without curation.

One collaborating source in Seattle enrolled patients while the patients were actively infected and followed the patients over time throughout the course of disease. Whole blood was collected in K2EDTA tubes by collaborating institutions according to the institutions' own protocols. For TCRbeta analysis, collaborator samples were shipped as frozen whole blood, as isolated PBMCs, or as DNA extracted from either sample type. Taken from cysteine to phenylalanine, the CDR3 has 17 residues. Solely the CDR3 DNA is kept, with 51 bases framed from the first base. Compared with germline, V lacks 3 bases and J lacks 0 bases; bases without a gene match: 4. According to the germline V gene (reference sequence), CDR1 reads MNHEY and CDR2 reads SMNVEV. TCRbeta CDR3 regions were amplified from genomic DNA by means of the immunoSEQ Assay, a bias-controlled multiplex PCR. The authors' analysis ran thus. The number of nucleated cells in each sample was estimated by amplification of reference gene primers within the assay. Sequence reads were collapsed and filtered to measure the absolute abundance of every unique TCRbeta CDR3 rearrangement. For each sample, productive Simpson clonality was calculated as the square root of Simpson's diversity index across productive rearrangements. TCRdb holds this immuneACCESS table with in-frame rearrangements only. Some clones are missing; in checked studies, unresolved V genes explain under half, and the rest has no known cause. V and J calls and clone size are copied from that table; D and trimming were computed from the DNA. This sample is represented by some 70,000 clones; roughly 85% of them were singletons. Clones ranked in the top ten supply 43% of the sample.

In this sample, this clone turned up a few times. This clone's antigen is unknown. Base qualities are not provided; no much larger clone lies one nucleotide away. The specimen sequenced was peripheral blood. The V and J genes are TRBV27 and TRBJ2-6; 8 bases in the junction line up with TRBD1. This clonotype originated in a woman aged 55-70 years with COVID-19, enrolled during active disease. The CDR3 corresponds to CASSFRGQSSGANVLTF. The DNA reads TGTGCCAGCAGTTTCAGGGGGCAAAGCTCTGGGGCCAACGTCCTGACTTTC.